These T cell receptor beta chains were read from a single sample in a study of blood T cell repertoires in COVID-19. Method: immunoSEQ multiplex PCR; TCRdb's copy keeps in-frame clones and lacks some. This sample has under 250,000 clones, with approximately 89% found just once. Sequencing was done on a sample of peripheral blood. The receptors were gathered from a woman in her thirties or forties with acute or convalescent COVID-19. The CDR3 runs from the conserved cysteine through the conserved F or W. Each record gives: J gene, V gene, clone size, D gene, CDR3 protein, CDR3 DNA. D genes are given only for firm matches. Not all rows give a size; the values are once, few, many and, for expanded clones, a class.

>TRBJ1-2|TRBV9|-|-
CASSAGQPLGYGYTF
TGTGCCAGCAGCGCCGGACAACCCTTGGGCTATGGCTACACCTTC
>TRBJ2-5|TRBV7-2|-|TRBD2
CASSLGGGARETQYF
TGTGCCAGCAGCTTAGGCGGGGGGGCTAGGGAGACCCAGTACTTC
>TRBJ1-3|TRBV4-1|-|TRBD1
CASSPGRTGAGNTIYF
TGCGCCAGCAGTCCAGGGCGGACAGGGGCTGGAAACACCATATATTTT
>TRBJ2-5|TRBV3-1/TRBV3-2|-|-
CASSPGTRKETQYF
TGTGCCAGCAGCCCAGGGACAAGAAAAGAGACCCAGTACTTC
>TRBJ2-2|TRBV27|-|-
CASSLSDGGWARTPGELFF
TGTGCCAGCAGTTTATCGGATGGGGGGTGGGCTAGAACACCCGGGGAGCTGTTTTTT
>TRBJ1-1|TRBV13|-|-
CASSLSGVNTEAFF
TGTGCCAGCAGCTTAAGTGGAGTGAACACTGAAGCTTTCTTT
>TRBJ2-3|TRBV9|-|-
CASSVEGGARTDTQYF
TGTGCCAGCAGCGTAGAGGGCGGGGCCCGCACAGATACGCAGTATTTT
>TRBJ2-5|TRBV11-2|few|-
CASSSRGSLETQYF
TGTGCCAGCAGCTCCAGAGGTAGCCTCGAGACCCAGTACTTC
>TRBJ1-1|TRBV30|-|TRBD1
CAWSWQGAGEAFF
TGTGCCTGGAGTTGGCAGGGGGCCGGTGAAGCTTTCTTT
>TRBJ1-6|TRBV2|-|-
CASSWTDPLNSPLHF
TGTGCCAGCAGTTGGACAGACCCATTGAATTCACCCCTCCACTTT
>TRBJ2-5|TRBV2|-|TRBD1
CASSMDRGWQETQYF
TGTGCCAGCAGTATGGACAGGGGGTGGCAAGAGACCCAGTACTTC
>TRBJ2-1|TRBV3-1/TRBV3-2|-|TRBD2
CASSQLRTSYNEQFF
TGTGCCAGCAGCCAACTTCGGACTAGCTACAATGAGCAGTTCTTC
>TRBJ1-2|TRBV12-3/TRBV12-4|-|-
CASSEHTNYGYTF
TGTGCCAGCAGTGAACATACCAACTATGGCTACACCTTC
>TRBJ1-1|TRBV27|-|-
CASSLEGGAEAFF
TGTGCCAGCAGTTTGGAGGGAGGGGCTGAAGCTTTCTTT
>TRBJ1-2|TRBV10-3|-|-
CAISPTGTSNYGYTF
TGTGCCATCAGTCCAACAGGGACCTCTAACTATGGCTACACCTTC
>TRBJ1-2|TRBV9|once|TRBD1
CASSSQTGTPSYGYTF
TGTGCCAGCAGCTCACAGACAGGGACCCCTTCCTATGGCTACACCTTC
>TRBJ2-1|TRBV5-1|few|TRBD2
CASSSLAGLYNEQFF
TGCGCCAGCAGTTCACTAGCGGGGTTATACAATGAGCAGTTCTTC
>TRBJ2-1|TRBV5-1|-|TRBD2
CASSLEGVGGTYYNEQFF
TGCGCCAGCAGCTTGGAAGGCGTCGGGGGGACCTACTACAATGAGCAGTTCTTC
>TRBJ1-1|TRBV6-5|-|TRBD1
CATKQGAGTEAFF
TGTGCCACCAAACAGGGGGCTGGAACTGAAGCTTTCTTT
>TRBJ2-5|TRBV10-3|-|TRBD2
CAISTSSGGRETQYF
TGTGCCATCAGTACCTCTAGCGGGGGACGAGAGACCCAGTACTTC
>TRBJ1-1|TRBV5-1|-|TRBD1
CASSLGQGRTEAFF
TGCGCCAGCAGCTTGGGACAGGGACGGACTGAAGCTTTCTTT
>TRBJ2-3|TRBV4-1|-|TRBD2
CASSQVFPSVAGGSDTQYF
TGCGCCAGCAGCCAAGTTTTCCCCAGTGTAGCGGGGGGGTCAGATACGCAGTATTTT
>TRBJ1-1|TRBV19|-|-
CASSRGGAYTEAFF
TGTGCCAGTAGCCGAGGGGGGGCGTACACTGAAGCTTTCTTT
>TRBJ2-5|TRBV5-1|-|-
CASSLASTPRQETQYF
TGCGCCAGCAGCTTGGCCTCGACCCCGCGGCAAGAGACCCAGTACTTC
>TRBJ1-2|TRBV27|-|TRBD1
CASSSSDRANGYTF
TGTGCCAGCAGCTCTTCGGACAGGGCAAATGGCTACACCTTC
>TRBJ1-4|TRBV4-2|-|TRBD1
CASSQERGGTGREKLFF
TGTGCCAGCAGCCAAGAACGAGGCGGGACAGGGCGTGAAAAACTGTTTTTT
>TRBJ2-3|TRBV9|-|-
CASSVGVGGVTDTQYF
TGTGCCAGCAGCGTAGGAGTCGGGGGAGTCACAGATACGCAGTATTTT
>TRBJ1-2|TRBV19|-|-
CASTAIRAQGTYYGYTF
TGTGCCAGTACCGCTATACGGGCCCAGGGCACCTACTATGGCTACACCTTC
>TRBJ1-4|TRBV7-8|-|-
CASSPKGATGEKLFF
TGTGCCAGCAGCCCCAAGGGAGCCACGGGGGAAAAACTGTTTTTT
>TRBJ1-2|TRBV11-2|-|TRBD1
CASSRKTGTEFYGYTF
TGTGCCAGCAGCCGAAAGACAGGGACCGAATTCTATGGCTACACCTTC
>TRBJ2-5|TRBV5-1|once|TRBD2
CASSPGLAGGETQYF
TGCGCCAGCAGCCCGGGACTAGCGGGGGGTGAGACCCAGTACTTC
>TRBJ2-5|TRBV10-3|-|TRBD1
CAISGTGGRETQYF
TGTGCCATCAGTGGGACAGGTGGAAGGGAGACCCAGTACTTC
>TRBJ1-5|TRBV13|once|-
CASSLAHGTGNNQPQHF
TGTGCCAGCAGCTTAGCCCACGGAACAGGGAACAATCAGCCCCAGCATTTT
>TRBJ2-2|TRBV6-5|-|TRBD1
CASNQLDRDTGELFF
TGTGCCAGCAATCAGCTAGACAGGGACACCGGGGAGCTGTTTTTT
>TRBJ1-3|TRBV28|-|-
CASSLQGSGNTIYF
TGTGCCAGCAGTCTCCAGGGATCTGGAAACACCATATATTTT
>TRBJ1-4|TRBV3-1/TRBV3-2|-|TRBD1
CASSAQGASFEKLFF
TGTGCCAGCAGCGCGCAGGGGGCAAGTTTTGAAAAACTGTTTTTT
>TRBJ1-2|TRBV12-3/TRBV12-4|-|-
CASSPSTASGYTF
TGTGCCAGCAGTCCTTCGACGGCTAGTGGCTACACCTTC
>TRBJ1-1|TRBV19|-|-
CASSPRTSTVNTEAFF
TGTGCCAGTAGTCCGCGCACTTCGACAGTGAACACTGAAGCTTTCTTT
>TRBJ2-3|TRBV2|-|TRBD2
CASRPLTSGPFSTQYF
TGTGCCAGCAGACCTTTGACTAGCGGGCCTTTCAGTACGCAGTATTTT
>TRBJ1-1|TRBV25-1|once|-
CASSPQRGLNTEAFF
TGTGCCAGCAGTCCACAACGTGGGCTAAACACTGAAGCTTTCTTT
>TRBJ2-3|TRBV6-5|-|TRBD1
CATSPGQGGTDTQYF
TGTGCCACCTCTCCGGGACAGGGTGGAACAGATACGCAGTATTTT
>TRBJ1-5|TRBV13|-|-
CASSLGQANNQPQHF
TGTGCCAGCAGCTTAGGGCAGGCTAACAATCAGCCCCAGCATTTT
>TRBJ1-5|TRBV19|-|-
CASHSSNQPQHF
TGTGCCAGTCATTCTAGCAATCAGCCCCAGCATTTT
>TRBJ1-5|TRBV30|few|TRBD1
CAWSRTGSFGQPQHF
TGTGCCTGGAGTCGGACAGGATCGTTTGGTCAGCCCCAGCATTTT
>TRBJ2-1|TRBV30|-|TRBD2
CAWISGGSYNEQFF
TGTGCCTGGATAAGCGGGGGCTCCTACAATGAGCAGTTCTTC
>TRBJ1-5|TRBV29-1|-|TRBD1
CSVQTGVSNQPQHF
TGCAGCGTTCAGACAGGGGTTAGCAATCAGCCCCAGCATTTT
>TRBJ1-1|TRBV27|-|TRBD1
CASSWTGANTEAFF
TGTGCCAGCAGTTGGACAGGGGCGAACACTGAAGCTTTCTTT
>TRBJ1-1|TRBV5-1|-|-
CASSAMDYLNTEAFF
TGCGCCAGCAGCGCGATGGACTATTTGAACACTGAAGCTTTCTTT
>TRBJ1-2|TRBV3-1/TRBV3-2|-|-
CASSQDPPPHLRGDYTF
TGTGCCAGCAGCCAAGATCCCCCCCCACATCTCCGGGGAGACTACACCTTC